These 3 T cell receptor beta chains originate from one sample sequenced in a study of CD8 T cells in Susac syndrome. RNA totalling roughly 0.45 to 1 ug underwent reverse transcription with random hexamers. One entry per CDR3 protein results from TCRdb running MiXCR on the immunoSEQ multiplex PCR reads. The data show tens of thousands of distinct CDR3 sequences, around 94% seen once. Sample: CD8+ T cells from PBMCs. Receptor source: a human donor with Susac syndrome.

This chain joins TRBV7-9 and TRBJ2-1; 11 positions match TRBD1. The CDR3 is 14 amino acids. Germline assignment: CDR1 SEHNR and CDR2 FQNEAQ (reference sequence). V gave up 4 bases and J gave up 6 bases; unmatched junction bases: 2. The CDR3 region has the DNA TGTGCCAGCAGCTCAGGACAGGGGGCCAATGAGCAGTTCTTC. Its translation: CASSSGQGANEQFF.

The V gene is TRBV7-9, the J gene TRBJ2-2; no clear D gene. The V and J ends lost 5 bases and 6 bases respectively, with 7 bases between them. CDR3 length: 12 residues. The germline CDR1 and CDR2 sequences are SEHNR and FQNEAQ (reference sequence). CDR3 region: CASSHTAGELFF. CDR3 bases: TGTGCCAGCAGCCATACGGCCGGGGAGCTGTTTTTT. Supplemented by reference TRBV7-9 and TRBJ2-2, the full variable domain reads DTGVSQNPRHKITKRGQNVTFRCDPISEHNRLYWYRQTLGQGPEFLTYFQNEAQLEKSRLLSDRFSAERPKGSFSTLEIQRTEQGDSAMYLCASSHTAGELFFGEGSRLTVL.

V usage is TRBV4-1 and J usage is TRBJ2-7; D remains unclear. CDR3 length: 14 amino acids. V lost 0 bases and J 3 bases, leaving 9 bases between the germline ends. Germline V gene lookup returns CDR1 MGHRA and CDR2 YSYEKL. The CDR3 loop reads CASSQESMSYEQYF. CDR3 sequence (DNA): TGCGCCAGCAGCCAAGAAAGTATGAGCTACGAGCAGTACTTC.